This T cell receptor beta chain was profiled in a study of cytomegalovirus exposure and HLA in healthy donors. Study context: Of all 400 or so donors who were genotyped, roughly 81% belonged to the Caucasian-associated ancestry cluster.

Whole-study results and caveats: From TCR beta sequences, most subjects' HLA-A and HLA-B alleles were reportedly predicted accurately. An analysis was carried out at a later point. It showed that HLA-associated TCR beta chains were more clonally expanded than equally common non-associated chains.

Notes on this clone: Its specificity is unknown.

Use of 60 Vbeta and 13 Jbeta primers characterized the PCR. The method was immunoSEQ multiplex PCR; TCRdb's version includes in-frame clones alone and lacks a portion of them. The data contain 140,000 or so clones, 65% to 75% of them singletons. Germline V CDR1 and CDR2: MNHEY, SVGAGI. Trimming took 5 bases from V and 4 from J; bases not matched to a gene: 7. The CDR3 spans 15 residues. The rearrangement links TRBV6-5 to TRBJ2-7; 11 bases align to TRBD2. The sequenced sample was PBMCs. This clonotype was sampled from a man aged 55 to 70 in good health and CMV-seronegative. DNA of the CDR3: TGTGCCAGCAGTACACTAGCGGGAGCCTTATACGAGCAGTACTTC. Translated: CASSTLAGALYEQYF.